Listed below are T cell receptor beta chains from one sample, sequenced in a study of CD8 T cells in Susac syndrome. TCRdb reprocessed the immunoSEQ multiplex PCR reads via MiXCR and lists one record per CDR3 protein. Of about 120,000 distinct CDR3 sequences listed, about 93% are singletons. Sequenced: CD8+ T cells from PBMCs. The origin of the receptors is a human donor with Susac syndrome. CDR3s include the opening cysteine and the closing phenylalanine or tryptophan. A D gene is named only where the DNA matches it firmly. Size is stated for part of the rows, as once, few or many counts, or as a class when the clone is expanded.

d_call j_call clone_size v_call cdr3_length cdr3_nt cdr3_aa
TRBD1 TRBJ1-1 . TRBV4-1 16 TGCGCCAGCAGCCGTTTGACAGGGGCGGAGAACACTGAAGCTTTCTTT CASSRLTGAENTEAFF
. TRBJ2-3 . TRBV29-1 15 TGCAGCGCCTCCCCCGGGGGCGAGGAGACAGATACGCAGTATTTT CSASPGGEETDTQYF
. TRBJ1-2 once TRBV7-2 14 TGTGCCAGCAGCCTCGTGACAGTCCCCTATGGCTACACCTTC CASSLVTVPYGYTF
TRBD1 TRBJ2-1 . TRBV19 14 TGTGCCAGTAGCGGGGACAGCCAATACAATGAGCAGTTCTTC CASSGDSQYNEQFF
TRBD1 TRBJ1-5 . TRBV29-1 14 TGCAGCGTTGAACAGGGGGAAGGCAATCAGCCCCAGCATTTT CSVEQGEGNQPQHF
. TRBJ2-1 . TRBV27 15 TGTGCCAGCAGTTTGGCCAGGGGTGTTGACAATGAGCAGTTCTTC CASSLARGVDNEQFF
TRBD1 TRBJ2-5 once TRBV6-5 15 TGTGCCAGCAGTTACGGGACAGGAGTCCAAGAGACCCAGTACTTC CASSYGTGVQETQYF
. TRBJ2-5 . TRBV14 15 TGTGCCAGCAGCCAAGATGCGGGACAAAGGCCGACCCAGTACTTC CASSQDAGQRPTQYF
. TRBJ2-3 once TRBV12-3/TRBV12-4 15 TGTGCCAGCAGTTTTCAGGCCTCAATCACAGATACGCAGTATTTT CASSFQASITDTQYF
. TRBJ2-5 . TRBV11-2 15 TGTGCCAGCAGCTTCCTGGGGGGCCTCGGGGAGACCCAGTACTTC CASSFLGGLGETQYF
. TRBJ2-5 . TRBV7-9 13 TGTGCCAGCAGCCCAGGGCCCGCGGAGACCCAGTACTTC CASSPGPAETQYF
. TRBJ2-5 . TRBV9 15 TGTGCCAGCAGCGTAGGAGACTTAACACAAGAGACCCAGTACTTC CASSVGDLTQETQYF
. TRBJ2-1 . TRBV2 10 TGTGCCAGCTCGTGGGGTGAGCAGTTCTTC CASSWGEQFF
. TRBJ2-1 . TRBV9 17 TGTGCCAGCAGCGTAGGGGGCGGGGGCTTCTCCTACAATGAGCAGTTCTTC CASSVGGGGFSYNEQFF
. TRBJ1-5 . TRBV29-1 10 TGCAGGGTCGGTAATCAGCCCCAGCATTTT CRVGNQPQHF
. TRBJ1-2 . TRBV29-1 14 TGCAGCGCTGCGGTGGGGACTGCGAACTATGGCTACACCTTC CSAAVGTANYGYTF
. TRBJ2-3 . TRBV5-6 16 TGTGCCAGCAGCTTGGCCAGCAGAGGGTTCGCAGATACGCAGTATTTT CASSLASRGFADTQYF